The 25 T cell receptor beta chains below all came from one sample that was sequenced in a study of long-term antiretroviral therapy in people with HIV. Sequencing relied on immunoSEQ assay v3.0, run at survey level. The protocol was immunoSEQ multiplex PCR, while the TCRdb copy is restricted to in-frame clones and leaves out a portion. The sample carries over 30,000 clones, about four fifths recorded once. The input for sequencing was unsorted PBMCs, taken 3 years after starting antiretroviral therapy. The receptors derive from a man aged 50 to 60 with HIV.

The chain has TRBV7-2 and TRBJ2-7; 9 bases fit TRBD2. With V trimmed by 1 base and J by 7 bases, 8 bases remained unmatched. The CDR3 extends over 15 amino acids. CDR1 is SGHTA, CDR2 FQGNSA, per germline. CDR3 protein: CASSLDVAGAGEQYF. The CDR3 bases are TGTGCCAGCAGCTTAGACGTAGCGGGGGCGGGGGAGCAGTACTTC.

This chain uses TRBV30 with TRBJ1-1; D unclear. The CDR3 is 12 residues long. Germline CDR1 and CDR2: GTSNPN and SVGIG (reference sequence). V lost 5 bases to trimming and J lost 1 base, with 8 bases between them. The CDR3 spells CAWGSPNTEAFF. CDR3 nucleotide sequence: TGTGCCTGGGGCAGCCCGAACACTGAAGCTTTCTTT.

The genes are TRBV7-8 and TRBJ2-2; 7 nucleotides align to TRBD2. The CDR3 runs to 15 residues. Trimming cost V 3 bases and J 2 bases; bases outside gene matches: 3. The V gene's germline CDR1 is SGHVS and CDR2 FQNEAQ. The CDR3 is CASSFSGSNTGELFF. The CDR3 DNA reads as TGTGCCAGCAGCTTTAGCGGGTCAAACACCGGGGAGCTGTTTTTT.

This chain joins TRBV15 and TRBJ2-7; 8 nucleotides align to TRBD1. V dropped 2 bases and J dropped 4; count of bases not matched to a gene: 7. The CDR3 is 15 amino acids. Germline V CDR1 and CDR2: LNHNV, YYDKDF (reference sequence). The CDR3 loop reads CATSRTRDRFYEQYF. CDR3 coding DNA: TGTGCCACCAGCAGAACCCGGGACAGGTTTTACGAGCAGTACTTC. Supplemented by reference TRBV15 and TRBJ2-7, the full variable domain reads DAMVIQNPRYQVTQFGKPVTLSCSQTLNHNVMYWYQQKSSQAPKLLFHYYDKDFNNEADTPDNFQSRRPNTSFCFLDIRSPGLGDTAMYLCATSRTRDRFYEQYFGPGTRLTVT.

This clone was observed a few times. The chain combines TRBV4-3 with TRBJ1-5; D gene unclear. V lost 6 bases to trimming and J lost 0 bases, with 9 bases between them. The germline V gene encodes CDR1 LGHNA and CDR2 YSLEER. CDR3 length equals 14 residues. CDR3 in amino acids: CASSYRASNQPQHF. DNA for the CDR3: TGCGCCAGCAGTTACAGAGCTAGCAATCAGCCCCAGCATTTT.

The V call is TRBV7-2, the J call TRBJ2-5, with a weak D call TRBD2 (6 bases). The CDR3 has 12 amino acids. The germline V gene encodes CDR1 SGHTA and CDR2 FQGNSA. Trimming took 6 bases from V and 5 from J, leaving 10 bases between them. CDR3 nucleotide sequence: TGTGCCAGCAGTCTAGGGAGGGAGACCCAGTACTTC. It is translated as CASSLGRETQYF.

The CDR3 nucleotides are TGCGCCAGCAGCCCCGATCCGGGACAGGGCACAGATACGCAGTATTTT. The encoded protein is CASSPDPGQGTDTQYF. This rearrangement joins TRBV4-1 to TRBJ2-3; 8 nucleotides line up with TRBD1. The CDR3 length is 16 residues. J lost 1 base, V lost 4 bases, and 7 bases had no gene match. CDR1 is MGHRA, CDR2 YSYEKL, per germline.

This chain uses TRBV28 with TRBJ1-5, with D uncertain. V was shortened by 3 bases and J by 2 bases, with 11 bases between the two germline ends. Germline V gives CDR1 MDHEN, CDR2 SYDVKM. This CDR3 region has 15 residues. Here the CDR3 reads CASSLRSQGNQPQHF. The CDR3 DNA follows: TGTGCCAGCAGTTTGCGGAGTCAGGGCAATCAGCCCCAGCATTTT.

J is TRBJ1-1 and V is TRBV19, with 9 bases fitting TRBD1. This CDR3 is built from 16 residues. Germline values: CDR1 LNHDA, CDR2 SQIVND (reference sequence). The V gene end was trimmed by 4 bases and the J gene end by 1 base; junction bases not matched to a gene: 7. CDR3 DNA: TGTGCCAGTAGTAACGACAGGGGGACTCCGAACACTGAAGCTTTCTTT. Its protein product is CASSNDRGTPNTEAFF.

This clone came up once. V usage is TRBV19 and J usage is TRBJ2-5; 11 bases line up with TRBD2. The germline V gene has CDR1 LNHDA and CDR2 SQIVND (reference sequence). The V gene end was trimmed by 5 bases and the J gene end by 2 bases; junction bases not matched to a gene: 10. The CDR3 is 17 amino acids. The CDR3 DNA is TGTGCCAGTAGTGTCCCGGGACTAGCGGCTACTCAAGAGACCCAGTACTTC. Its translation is CASSVPGLAATQETQYF. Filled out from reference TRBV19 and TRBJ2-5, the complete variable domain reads DGGITQSPKYLFRKEGQNVTLSCEQNLNHDAMYWYRQDPGQGLRLIYYSQIVNDFQKGDIAEGYSVSREKKESFPLTVTSAQKNPTAFYLCASSVPGLAATQETQYFGPGTRLLVL.

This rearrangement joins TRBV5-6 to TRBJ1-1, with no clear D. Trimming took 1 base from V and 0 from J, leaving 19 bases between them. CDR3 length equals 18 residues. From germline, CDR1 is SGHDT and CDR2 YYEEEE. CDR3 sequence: CASSLKWKVWSLNTEAFF. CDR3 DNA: TGTGCCAGCAGCTTGAAGTGGAAGGTGTGGAGCCTGAACACTGAAGCTTTCTTT.

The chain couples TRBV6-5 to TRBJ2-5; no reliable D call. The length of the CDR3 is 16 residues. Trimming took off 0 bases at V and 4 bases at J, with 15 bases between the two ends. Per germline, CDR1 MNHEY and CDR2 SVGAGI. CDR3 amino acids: CASSYSPTSRIETQYF. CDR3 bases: TGTGCCAGCAGTTACTCCCCTACCTCTAGGATAGAGACCCAGTACTTC.

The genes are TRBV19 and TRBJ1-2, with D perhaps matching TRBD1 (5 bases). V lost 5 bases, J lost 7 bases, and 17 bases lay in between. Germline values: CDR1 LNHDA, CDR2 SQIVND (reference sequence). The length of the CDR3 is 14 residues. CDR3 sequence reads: CASSLRGKEGGYTF. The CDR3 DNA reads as TGTGCCAGTAGTCTTCGGGGGAAGGAAGGTGGCTACACCTTC.

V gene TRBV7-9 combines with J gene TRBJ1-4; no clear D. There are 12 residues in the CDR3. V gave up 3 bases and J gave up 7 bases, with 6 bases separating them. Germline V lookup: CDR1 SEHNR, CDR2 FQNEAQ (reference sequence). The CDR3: CASSFGGEKLFF. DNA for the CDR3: TGTGCCAGCAGCTTTGGAGGTGAAAAACTGTTTTTT.

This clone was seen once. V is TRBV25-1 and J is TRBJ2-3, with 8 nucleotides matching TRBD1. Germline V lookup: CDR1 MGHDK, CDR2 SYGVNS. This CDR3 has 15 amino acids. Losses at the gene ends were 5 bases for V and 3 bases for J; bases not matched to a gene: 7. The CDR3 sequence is CASSSRQGRTDTQYF. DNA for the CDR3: TGTGCCAGCAGTTCCCGACAGGGGAGAACAGATACGCAGTATTTT.

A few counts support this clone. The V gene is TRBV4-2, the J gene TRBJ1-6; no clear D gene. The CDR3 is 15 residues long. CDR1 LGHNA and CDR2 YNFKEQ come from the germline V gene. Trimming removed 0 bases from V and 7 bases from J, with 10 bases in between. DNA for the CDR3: TGTGCCAGCAGCCAAGAACGGTCGGGCAATTCACCCCTCCACTTT. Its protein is CASSQERSGNSPLHF.

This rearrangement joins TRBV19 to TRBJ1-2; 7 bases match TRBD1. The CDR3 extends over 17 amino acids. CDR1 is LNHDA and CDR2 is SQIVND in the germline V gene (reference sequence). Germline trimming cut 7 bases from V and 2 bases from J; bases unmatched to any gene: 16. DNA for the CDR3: TGTGCCAGTACCCGATCCCCTCCGCCGACAGGGAACTATGGCTACACCTTC. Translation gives CASTRSPPPTGNYGYTF.

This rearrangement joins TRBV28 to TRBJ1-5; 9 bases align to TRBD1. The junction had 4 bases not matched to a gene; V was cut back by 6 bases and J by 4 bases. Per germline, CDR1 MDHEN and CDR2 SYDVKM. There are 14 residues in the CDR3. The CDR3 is CASRTGGNNQPQHF. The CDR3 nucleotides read TGTGCCAGCAGGACAGGGGGAAATAATCAGCCCCAGCATTTT.

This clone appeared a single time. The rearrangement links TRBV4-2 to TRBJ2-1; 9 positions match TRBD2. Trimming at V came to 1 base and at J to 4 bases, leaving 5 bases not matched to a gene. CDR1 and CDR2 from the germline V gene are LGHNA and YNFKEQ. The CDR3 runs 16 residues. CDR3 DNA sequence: TGTGCCAGCAGCCAAGGGACTAGCGAGGATTACAATGAGCAGTTCTTC. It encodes CASSQGTSEDYNEQFF.

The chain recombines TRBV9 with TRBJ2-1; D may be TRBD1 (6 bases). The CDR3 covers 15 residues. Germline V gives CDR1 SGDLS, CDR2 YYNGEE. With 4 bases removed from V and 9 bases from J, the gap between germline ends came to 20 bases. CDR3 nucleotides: TGTGCCAGCAGCCTAGACGGCAGGGGTGTGGGTGAGCAGTTCTTC. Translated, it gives CASSLDGRGVGEQFF.

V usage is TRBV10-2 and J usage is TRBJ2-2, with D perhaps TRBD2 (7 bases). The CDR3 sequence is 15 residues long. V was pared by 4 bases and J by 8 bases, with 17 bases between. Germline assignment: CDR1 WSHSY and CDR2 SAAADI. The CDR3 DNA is TGCGCCAGCAGTGCTAGCGGAAGGGGGGTTGGGGAGCTGTTTTTT. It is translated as CASSASGRGVGELFF.

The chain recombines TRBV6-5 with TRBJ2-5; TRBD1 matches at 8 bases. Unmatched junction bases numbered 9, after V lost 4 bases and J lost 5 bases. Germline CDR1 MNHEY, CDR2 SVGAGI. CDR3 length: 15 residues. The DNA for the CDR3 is TGTGCCAGCAGTTTGGGGTCCAACAGGGGGGAGACCCAGTACTTC. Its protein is CASSLGSNRGETQYF.

CDR3 sequence: CASSSTGSTEAFF. The CDR3 nucleotides read TGTGCCAGCAGCTCAACAGGGAGCACTGAAGCTTTCTTT. The chain links TRBV5-4 to TRBJ1-1; D perhaps matches TRBD1 (6 bases). This CDR3 is 13 amino acids long. V was cut by 3 bases and J by 4 bases, with 10 bases left in between. Germline CDR1 is SGHNT and CDR2 is YYREEE (reference sequence).

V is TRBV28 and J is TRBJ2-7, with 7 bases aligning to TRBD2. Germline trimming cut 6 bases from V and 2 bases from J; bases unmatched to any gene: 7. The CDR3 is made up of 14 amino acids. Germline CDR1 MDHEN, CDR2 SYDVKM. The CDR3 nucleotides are TGTGCCAGCAGGGCTAGCGGAGGGGCCTACGAGCAGTACTTC. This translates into CASRASGGAYEQYF.

Written as DNA, the CDR3 is TGTGCCAGCAGCGTAAGTATCATGAATGAGCAGTTCTTC. This translates into CASSVSIMNEQFF. V gene TRBV9 combines with J gene TRBJ2-1; no firm D call. Trimming took 1 base from V and 7 from J, leaving 9 bases between them. The CDR3 runs 13 residues. The germline gives CDR1 SGDLS, CDR2 YYNGEE. Supplemented by reference TRBV9 and TRBJ2-1, the full variable domain reads DSGVTQTPKHLITATGQRVTLRCSPRSGDLSVYWYQQSLDQGLQFLIQYYNGEERAKGNILERFSAQQFPDLHSELNLSSLELGDSALYFCASSVSIMNEQFFGPGTRLTVL.